This TCR beta chain was retrieved from a study of control samples from healthy donors and cancer patients (dated by TCRdb to 2019 to 2021). Trimming at the junction amounts to 6 bases on V and 1 base on J, and the germline ends lie 15 bases apart. The germline V gene (reference sequence) provides CDR1 SGHNT and CDR2 YYREEE. The CDR3 has 15 amino acids, counting the end cysteine and phenylalanine. The kept DNA is CDR3 alone, 45 bases in frame from the first base. As concerns this clone: Its antigen is not yet known. Base qualities are missing; no much larger clone stands one base away.

Preparation of the library involved the immunoSEQ multiplex PCR assay. This immuneACCESS table, as held by TCRdb, lists in-frame sequences with V and J called but not all clones. Of the missing ones, under half trace to an unresolved V gene in checked studies; the others have no known cause. This sample is represented by 390,000 or so clones; 75% to 95% of them were singletons. Of the sample, more than 6% is held by the ten largest clones. This TCR derives from a man aged 40-50 years with head and neck cancer. The sample comprised PBMCs. This sequence uses TRBV5-4 and TRBJ2-3; the D gene is perhaps TRBD1 or TRBD2, as each covers 6 bases. The bases are TGTGCCAGCAAGGAGGGGGGTGGGGGCACAGATACGCAGTATTTT. This gives the protein CASKEGGGGTDTQYF.